These 13 T cell receptor beta chains came from one sample sequenced in a study of T cell repertoires in cytomegalovirus infection. These TCRs are of unknown antigen specificity. TCRdb fed the reads into MiXCR, producing one record per CDR3 protein. This table holds 250,000 to 400,000 distinct CDR3 sequences, approximately 25% found once. Source: cultured PBMCs, taken from culture after CMV antigen stimulation. The receptor set was obtained from a human donor in good health (CMV status not recorded). Some clones in this sample may be carry-over from other donors' samples.

The rearrangement uses TRBV19 and TRBJ1-1; TRBD1 aligns across 9 bases. The CDR3 runs to 15 residues. The V gene's germline CDR1 is LNHDA and CDR2 SQIVND (reference sequence). J gave up 2 bases and V 3 bases, and 4 bases lay outside the gene matches. The chain's CDR3 is CASSIGQGRNTEAFF. The DNA of the CDR3 is TGTGCCAGTAGTATTGGACAGGGGCGAAACACTGAAGCTTTCTTT.

The chain couples TRBV5-5 to TRBJ2-7; 7 bases are shared with TRBD1. The J segment lost 5 bases and the V segment lost 8 bases, leaving 16 bases of the junction unmatched. The CDR3 sequence is 15 residues long. CDR1 and CDR2 from the germline V gene are SGHKS and YYEKEE (reference sequence). The DNA of the CDR3 is TGTGCCAGTAAAACCGATACAGGGGCAGCCCACGAGCAGTACTTC. Translating gives CASKTDTGAAHEQYF.

V usage is TRBV15 and J usage is TRBJ2-7; TRBD2 matches at 10 bases. The germline CDR1 and CDR2 sequences are LNHNV and YYDKDF (reference sequence). With 3 bases clipped from V and 2 bases from J, the junction kept 4 bases outside the gene matches. There are 15 residues in the CDR3. The DNA of the CDR3 is TGTGCCACCAGCAGGCAACTAGCGGGGACCTACGAGCAGTACTTC. Its translation: CATSRQLAGTYEQYF.

This clonotype was counted at least ten times. The genes are TRBV7-3 and TRBJ2-2; 14 bases fit TRBD2. The ends lost 3 bases at V and 6 bases at J; junction bases unmatched: 9. This CDR3 has 18 amino acids. Germline-derived CDR1 and CDR2 are SGHTA and FQGTGA. This CDR3 reads CASSFGTSGSQGAGELFF. The CDR3 nucleotides read TGTGCCAGCAGCTTCGGGACTAGCGGGAGTCAGGGGGCCGGGGAGCTGTTTTTT.

In this sample, this clonotype turned up a few times. The chain carries TRBV19 and TRBJ1-5, with D maybe TRBD1 (5 bases). Looked up from germline, CDR1 is LNHDA and CDR2 is SQIVND (reference sequence). Trimming removed 3 bases from V and 1 base from J, with 10 bases in between. The CDR3 is 15 residues long. Here the CDR3 DNA reads TGTGCCAGTAGTATGAACAGGAGAAGCAATCAGCCCCAGCATTTT. It translates to CASSMNRRSNQPQHF.

This clonotype was seen only a few times. This chain links TRBV7-2 with TRBJ2-3; no clear D gene. This CDR3 spans 14 amino acids. The germline V gene encodes CDR1 SGHTA and CDR2 FQGNSA. V was trimmed by 5 bases and J by 2 bases, leaving 11 bases between them. This chain's CDR3 is CASSPPLITDTQYF. Written as DNA, the CDR3 is TGTGCCAGCAGCCCCCCATTAATCACAGATACGCAGTATTTT.

This clonotype came up a few times. This chain uses TRBV6-2 or TRBV6-3 with TRBJ1-2; maybe TRBD1 (6 bases). V was pared by 5 bases and J by 4 bases, with 17 bases between. Germline loops: CDR1 MNHEY, CDR2 SVGEGT. The CDR3 is made up of 15 amino acids. CDR3 region: CASSNRVSSVYGYTF. The DNA for the CDR3 is TGTGCCAGCAGTAACAGGGTTTCTTCCGTCTATGGCTACACCTTC.

This clonotype was picked up many times. The chain has TRBV2 and TRBJ2-5, with 8 bases aligning to TRBD2. The CDR3 loop spans 16 amino acids. The trim removed 6 bases at V and 0 bases at J, leaving 9 bases unmatched. CDR1 SNHLY and CDR2 FYNNEI come from the germline V gene. The CDR3 region is CASRDRLATYQETQYF. CDR3 in DNA: TGTGCCAGCAGGGATCGACTAGCGACGTACCAAGAGACCCAGTACTTC.

This clonotype was seen more than once but under ten times. V and J are TRBV7-9 and TRBJ1-2; D is unclear. Between the trimmed V and J ends, which lost 0 bases and 8 bases, there was a span of 7 bases. Germline CDR1 is SEHNR and CDR2 is FQNEAQ (reference sequence). This CDR3 spans 12 amino acids. CDR3 nucleotides: TGTGCCAGCAGCTTAGCCTTGGAAGGCTACACCTTC. Translating gives CASSLALEGYTF.

The V call is TRBV6-6, the J call TRBJ2-7; TRBD2 matches at 8 bases. This CDR3 is 14 amino acids long. Per germline, CDR1 MNHNY and CDR2 SVGAGI (reference sequence). The V and J ends lost 10 bases and 4 bases, in that order; junction bases with no gene match: 12. CDR3 in amino acids: CATGDGRASYEQYV. Here the CDR3 DNA reads TGTGCCACAGGCGACGGGAGGGCCTCATACGAGCAGTACGTC.

This clonotype was seen a few times. The chain links TRBV28 to TRBJ1-3, with D maybe TRBD1 (6 bases). This CDR3 has 14 residues. Germline assignment: CDR1 MDHEN and CDR2 SYDVKM. V lost 6 bases and J 4 bases, leaving 13 bases between the germline ends. CDR3 sequence: CASSHIDRGNTIYF. The CDR3, as DNA: TGTGCCAGCAGCCACATCGACAGGGGAAACACCATATATTTT.

This clonotype occurred a few times. The CDR3 region is CSARDTRTSTDTQYF. The CDR3 DNA reads TGCAGTGCTAGAGATACCCGGACTAGCACAGATACGCAGTATTTT. The chain couples TRBV20-1 to TRBJ2-3, with a weak D call TRBD2 (5 bases). Deletions cut 0 bases from V and 0 bases from J, with 10 bases between. This CDR3 has 15 residues. Germline values: CDR1 DFQATT, CDR2 SNEGSKA (reference sequence).

The chain couples TRBV25-1 to TRBJ2-1; weak D call: TRBD1 (5 bases). Trimming cost V 1 base and J 10 bases, with 8 bases left between them. The CDR3 sequence is 12 residues long. Per the germline V gene, CDR1 is MGHDK and CDR2 is SYGVNS. DNA of the CDR3: TGTGCCAGCAGTGAATCCCACAGGGAGCAGTTCTTC. Protein: CASSESHREQFF. Looking up the rest from reference TRBV25-1 and TRBJ2-1 gives the full variable domain: EADIYQTPRYLVIGTGKKITLECSQTMGHDKMYWYQQDPGMELHLIHYSYGVNSTEKGDLSSESTVSRIRTEHFPLTLESARPSHTSQYLCASSESHREQFFGPGTRLTVL.